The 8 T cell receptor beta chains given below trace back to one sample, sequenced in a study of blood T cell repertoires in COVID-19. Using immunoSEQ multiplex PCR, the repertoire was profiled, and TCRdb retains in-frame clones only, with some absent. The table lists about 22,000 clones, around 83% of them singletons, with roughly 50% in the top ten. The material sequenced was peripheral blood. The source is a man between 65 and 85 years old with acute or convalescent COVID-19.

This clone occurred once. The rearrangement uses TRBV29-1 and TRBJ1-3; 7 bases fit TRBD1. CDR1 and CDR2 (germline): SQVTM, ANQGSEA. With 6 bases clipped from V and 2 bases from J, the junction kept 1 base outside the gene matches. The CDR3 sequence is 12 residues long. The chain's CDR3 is CSVTGTGNTIYF. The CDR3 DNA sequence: TGCAGCGTGACAGGGACTGGAAACACCATATATTTT. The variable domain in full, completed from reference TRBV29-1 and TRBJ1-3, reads SAVISQKPSRDICQRGTSLTIQCQVDSQVTMMFWYRQQPGQSLTLIATANQGSEATYESGFVIDKFPISRPNLTFSTLTVSNMSPEDSSIYLCSVTGTGNTIYFGEGSWLTVV.

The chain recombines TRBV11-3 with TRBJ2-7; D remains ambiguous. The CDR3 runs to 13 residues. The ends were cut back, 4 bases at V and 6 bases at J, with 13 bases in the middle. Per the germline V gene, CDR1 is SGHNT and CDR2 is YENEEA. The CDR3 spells CASSSSSISEQYF. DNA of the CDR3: TGTGCCAGCAGCTCCTCCTCTATTTCCGAGCAGTACTTC.

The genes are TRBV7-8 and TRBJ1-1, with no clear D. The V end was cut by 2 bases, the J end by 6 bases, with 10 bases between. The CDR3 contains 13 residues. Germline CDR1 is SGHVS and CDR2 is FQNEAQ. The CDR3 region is CASSLSRSAEAFF. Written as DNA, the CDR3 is TGTGCCAGCAGCTTATCGCGATCGGCTGAAGCTTTCTTT.

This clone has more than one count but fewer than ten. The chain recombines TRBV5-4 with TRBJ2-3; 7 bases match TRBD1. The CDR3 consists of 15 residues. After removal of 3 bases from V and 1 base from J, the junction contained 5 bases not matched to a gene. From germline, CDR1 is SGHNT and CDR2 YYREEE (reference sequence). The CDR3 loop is CASSSRDSRTDTQYF. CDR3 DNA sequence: TGTGCCAGCAGCTCTCGGGACAGTCGCACAGATACGCAGTATTTT.

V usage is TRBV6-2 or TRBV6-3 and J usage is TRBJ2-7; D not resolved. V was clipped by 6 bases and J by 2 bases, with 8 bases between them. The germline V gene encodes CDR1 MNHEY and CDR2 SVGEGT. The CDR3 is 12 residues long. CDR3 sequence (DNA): TGTGCCAGCAGCCTAGAGCCCTACGAGCAGTACTTC. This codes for CASSLEPYEQYF.

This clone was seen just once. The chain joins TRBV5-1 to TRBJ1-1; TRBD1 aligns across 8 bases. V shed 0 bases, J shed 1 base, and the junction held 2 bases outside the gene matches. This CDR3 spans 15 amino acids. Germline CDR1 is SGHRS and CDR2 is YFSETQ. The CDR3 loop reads CASSLAGTGNTEAFF. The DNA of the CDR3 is TGCGCCAGCAGCTTGGCCGGGACAGGGAACACTGAAGCTTTCTTT.

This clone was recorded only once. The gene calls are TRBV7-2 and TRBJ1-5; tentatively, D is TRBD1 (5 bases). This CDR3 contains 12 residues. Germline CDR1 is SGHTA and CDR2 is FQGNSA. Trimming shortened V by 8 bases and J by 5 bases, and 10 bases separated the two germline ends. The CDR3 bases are TGTGCCAGCTGCAGGGAGGATCAGCCCCAGCATTTT. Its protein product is CASCREDQPQHF.

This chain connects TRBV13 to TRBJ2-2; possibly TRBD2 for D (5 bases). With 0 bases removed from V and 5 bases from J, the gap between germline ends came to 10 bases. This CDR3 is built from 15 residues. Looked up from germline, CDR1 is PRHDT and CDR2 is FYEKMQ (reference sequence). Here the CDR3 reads CASSLGLGVTGELFF. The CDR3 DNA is TGTGCCAGCAGCTTAGGCCTCGGGGTAACCGGGGAGCTGTTTTTT.